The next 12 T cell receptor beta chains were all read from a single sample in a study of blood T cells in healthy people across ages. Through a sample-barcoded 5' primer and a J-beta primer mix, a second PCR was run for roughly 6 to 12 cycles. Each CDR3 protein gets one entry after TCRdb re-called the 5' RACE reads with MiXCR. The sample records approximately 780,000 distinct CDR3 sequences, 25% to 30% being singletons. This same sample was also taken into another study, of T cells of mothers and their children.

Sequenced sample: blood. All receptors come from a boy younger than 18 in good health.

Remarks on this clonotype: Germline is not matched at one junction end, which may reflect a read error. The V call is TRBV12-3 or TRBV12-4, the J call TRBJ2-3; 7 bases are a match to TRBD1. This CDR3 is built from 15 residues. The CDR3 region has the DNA TGTGCCAGCAGACTCGGGACAGCTAGCACAGATACGCAGTGTTTT. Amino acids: CASRLGTASTDTQCF.

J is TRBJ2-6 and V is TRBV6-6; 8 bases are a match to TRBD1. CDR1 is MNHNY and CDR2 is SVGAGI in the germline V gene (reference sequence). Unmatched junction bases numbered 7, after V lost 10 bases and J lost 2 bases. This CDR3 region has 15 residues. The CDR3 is CAIQDRVTGANVLTF. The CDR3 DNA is TGTGCCATCCAGGACAGGGTAACTGGGGCCAACGTCCTGACTTTC.

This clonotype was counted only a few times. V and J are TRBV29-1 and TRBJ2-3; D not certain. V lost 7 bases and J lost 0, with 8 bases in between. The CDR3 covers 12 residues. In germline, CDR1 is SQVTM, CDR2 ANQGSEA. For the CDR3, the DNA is TGCAGCGCTTATACTAGCACAGATACGCAGTATTTT. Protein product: CSAYTSTDTQYF.

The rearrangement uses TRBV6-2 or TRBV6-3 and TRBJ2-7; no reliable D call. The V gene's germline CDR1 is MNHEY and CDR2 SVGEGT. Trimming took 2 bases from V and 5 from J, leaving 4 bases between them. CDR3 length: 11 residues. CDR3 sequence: CASSYPHEQYF. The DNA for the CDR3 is TGTGCCAGCAGTTACCCCCACGAGCAGTACTTC.

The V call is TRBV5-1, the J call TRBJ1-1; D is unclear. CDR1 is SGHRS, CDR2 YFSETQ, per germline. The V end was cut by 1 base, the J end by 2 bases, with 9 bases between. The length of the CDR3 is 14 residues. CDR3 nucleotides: TGCGCCAGCAGCTTGCAGACACTAAACACTGAAGCTTTCTTT. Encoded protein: CASSLQTLNTEAFF.

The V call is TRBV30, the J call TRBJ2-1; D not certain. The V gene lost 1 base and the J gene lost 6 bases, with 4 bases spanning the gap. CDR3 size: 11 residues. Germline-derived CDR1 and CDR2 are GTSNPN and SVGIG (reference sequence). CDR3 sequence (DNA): TGTGCCTGGAGTGCGGGCAATGAGCAGTTCTTC. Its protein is CAWSAGNEQFF.

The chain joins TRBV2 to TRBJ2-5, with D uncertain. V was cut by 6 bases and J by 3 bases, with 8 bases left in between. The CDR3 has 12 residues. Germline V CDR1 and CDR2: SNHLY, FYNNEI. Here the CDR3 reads CASRGNEETQYF. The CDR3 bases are TGTGCCAGCAGGGGGAACGAAGAGACCCAGTACTTC.

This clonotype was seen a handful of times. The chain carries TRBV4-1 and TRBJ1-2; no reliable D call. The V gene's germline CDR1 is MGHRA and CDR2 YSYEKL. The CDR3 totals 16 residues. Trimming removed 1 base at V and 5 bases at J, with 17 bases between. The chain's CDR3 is CASSQGYVRGLYGYTF. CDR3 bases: TGCGCCAGCAGCCAAGGCTACGTTCGCGGATTGTATGGCTACACCTTC.

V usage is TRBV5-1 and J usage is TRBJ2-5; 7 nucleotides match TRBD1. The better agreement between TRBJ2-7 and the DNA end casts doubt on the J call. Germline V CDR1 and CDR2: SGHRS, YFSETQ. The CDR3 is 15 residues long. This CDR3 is CASSVLPGGGYEQYF. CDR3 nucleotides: TGCGCCAGCAGCGTCCTCCCAGGGGGTGGCTACGAGCAGTACTTC.

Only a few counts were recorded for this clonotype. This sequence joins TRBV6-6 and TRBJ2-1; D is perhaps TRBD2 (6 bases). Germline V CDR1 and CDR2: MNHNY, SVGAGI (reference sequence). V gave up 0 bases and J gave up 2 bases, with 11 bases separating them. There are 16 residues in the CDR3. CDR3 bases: TGTGCCAGCAGTTACTCGACCGGGAGAGCCTACAATGAGCAGTTCTTC. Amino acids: CASSYSTGRAYNEQFF.

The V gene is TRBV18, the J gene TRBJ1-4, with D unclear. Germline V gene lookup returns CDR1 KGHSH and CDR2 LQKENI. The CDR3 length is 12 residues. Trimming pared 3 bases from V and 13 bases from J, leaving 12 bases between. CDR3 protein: CASSPSGQSLFF. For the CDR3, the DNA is TGTGCCAGCTCACCTTCCGGCCAATCACTGTTTTTT.

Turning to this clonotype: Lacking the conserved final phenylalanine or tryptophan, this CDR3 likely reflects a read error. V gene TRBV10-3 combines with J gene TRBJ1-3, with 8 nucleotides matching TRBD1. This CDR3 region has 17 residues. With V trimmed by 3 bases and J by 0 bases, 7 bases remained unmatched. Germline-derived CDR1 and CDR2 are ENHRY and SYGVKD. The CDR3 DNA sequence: TGTGCCATCAGTGAAACAGGGGGTCCGAGCTCTGGAAACACCATATATTTG. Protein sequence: CAISETGGPSSGNTIYL.